This T cell receptor (beta chain) originates from a study of patients and donors after allogeneic stem cell transplantation. A few counts support this clonotype. Between the trimmed V and J ends, which lost 5 bases and 5 bases, there was a span of 15 bases. The CDR3 runs 14 residues. Germline lookup yields CDR1 MNHEY and CDR2 SMNVEV (reference sequence). TCRdb processed the RT-PCR reads anew with MiXCR; each CDR3 protein has one entry. This sample has around 160,000 distinct CDR3 sequences, with 30% found just once. Sequencing used blood, either unsorted or a sorted T cell fraction (not recorded which). This clonotype was sampled from a human donor who was either an allogeneic HSCT recipient or a stem cell or donor lymphocyte infusion donor (not recorded which). It is not recorded whose cells these are; they may come from a transplant donor. The chain couples TRBV27 to TRBJ1-2; D unresolved. Written as DNA, the CDR3 is TGTGCCAGCAGTAAGACGCGGGAGCGATATGGCTACACCTTC. Its translation: CASSKTRERYGYTF.